This entry concerns a single TCR beta chain. The antigen is not known. After extraction with the RNeasy kit, about 0.5 to 1 ug of the RNA was reverse transcribed using random hexamers. It was immunoSEQ multiplex PCR that amplified TCR beta CDR3 across 54 Vbeta and 13 Jbeta. MiXCR, applied by TCRdb to the immunoSEQ multiplex PCR reads, yields one record per CDR3 protein. Of about 180,000 distinct CDR3 sequences listed, approximately 95% were seen once; the top ten hold around 0.15%. These data are taken from a study of CD8 T cells in Susac syndrome. Study-wide results and limits: An acknowledgment was made by the study that its TCR sequencing and HLA analysis involved relatively few individuals.

The TEMRA cells underwent FACS enrichment, while the CD8+ and CD4+ T cells underwent negative isolation. The CDR3 contains 12 residues. Germline CDR1 is LGHNA and CDR2 is YNFKEQ. The V end lost 0 bases, the J end lost 6 bases, and 3 bases lay between the germline ends. This sequence was found in a human donor with multiple sclerosis. Input material: CD8+ T cells from PBMCs. The V and J genes are TRBV4-2 and TRBJ2-1; no clear D gene. The CDR3 region is CASSQESNEQFF. CDR3 coding DNA: TGTGCCAGCAGCCAAGAGAGCAATGAGCAGTTCTTC.